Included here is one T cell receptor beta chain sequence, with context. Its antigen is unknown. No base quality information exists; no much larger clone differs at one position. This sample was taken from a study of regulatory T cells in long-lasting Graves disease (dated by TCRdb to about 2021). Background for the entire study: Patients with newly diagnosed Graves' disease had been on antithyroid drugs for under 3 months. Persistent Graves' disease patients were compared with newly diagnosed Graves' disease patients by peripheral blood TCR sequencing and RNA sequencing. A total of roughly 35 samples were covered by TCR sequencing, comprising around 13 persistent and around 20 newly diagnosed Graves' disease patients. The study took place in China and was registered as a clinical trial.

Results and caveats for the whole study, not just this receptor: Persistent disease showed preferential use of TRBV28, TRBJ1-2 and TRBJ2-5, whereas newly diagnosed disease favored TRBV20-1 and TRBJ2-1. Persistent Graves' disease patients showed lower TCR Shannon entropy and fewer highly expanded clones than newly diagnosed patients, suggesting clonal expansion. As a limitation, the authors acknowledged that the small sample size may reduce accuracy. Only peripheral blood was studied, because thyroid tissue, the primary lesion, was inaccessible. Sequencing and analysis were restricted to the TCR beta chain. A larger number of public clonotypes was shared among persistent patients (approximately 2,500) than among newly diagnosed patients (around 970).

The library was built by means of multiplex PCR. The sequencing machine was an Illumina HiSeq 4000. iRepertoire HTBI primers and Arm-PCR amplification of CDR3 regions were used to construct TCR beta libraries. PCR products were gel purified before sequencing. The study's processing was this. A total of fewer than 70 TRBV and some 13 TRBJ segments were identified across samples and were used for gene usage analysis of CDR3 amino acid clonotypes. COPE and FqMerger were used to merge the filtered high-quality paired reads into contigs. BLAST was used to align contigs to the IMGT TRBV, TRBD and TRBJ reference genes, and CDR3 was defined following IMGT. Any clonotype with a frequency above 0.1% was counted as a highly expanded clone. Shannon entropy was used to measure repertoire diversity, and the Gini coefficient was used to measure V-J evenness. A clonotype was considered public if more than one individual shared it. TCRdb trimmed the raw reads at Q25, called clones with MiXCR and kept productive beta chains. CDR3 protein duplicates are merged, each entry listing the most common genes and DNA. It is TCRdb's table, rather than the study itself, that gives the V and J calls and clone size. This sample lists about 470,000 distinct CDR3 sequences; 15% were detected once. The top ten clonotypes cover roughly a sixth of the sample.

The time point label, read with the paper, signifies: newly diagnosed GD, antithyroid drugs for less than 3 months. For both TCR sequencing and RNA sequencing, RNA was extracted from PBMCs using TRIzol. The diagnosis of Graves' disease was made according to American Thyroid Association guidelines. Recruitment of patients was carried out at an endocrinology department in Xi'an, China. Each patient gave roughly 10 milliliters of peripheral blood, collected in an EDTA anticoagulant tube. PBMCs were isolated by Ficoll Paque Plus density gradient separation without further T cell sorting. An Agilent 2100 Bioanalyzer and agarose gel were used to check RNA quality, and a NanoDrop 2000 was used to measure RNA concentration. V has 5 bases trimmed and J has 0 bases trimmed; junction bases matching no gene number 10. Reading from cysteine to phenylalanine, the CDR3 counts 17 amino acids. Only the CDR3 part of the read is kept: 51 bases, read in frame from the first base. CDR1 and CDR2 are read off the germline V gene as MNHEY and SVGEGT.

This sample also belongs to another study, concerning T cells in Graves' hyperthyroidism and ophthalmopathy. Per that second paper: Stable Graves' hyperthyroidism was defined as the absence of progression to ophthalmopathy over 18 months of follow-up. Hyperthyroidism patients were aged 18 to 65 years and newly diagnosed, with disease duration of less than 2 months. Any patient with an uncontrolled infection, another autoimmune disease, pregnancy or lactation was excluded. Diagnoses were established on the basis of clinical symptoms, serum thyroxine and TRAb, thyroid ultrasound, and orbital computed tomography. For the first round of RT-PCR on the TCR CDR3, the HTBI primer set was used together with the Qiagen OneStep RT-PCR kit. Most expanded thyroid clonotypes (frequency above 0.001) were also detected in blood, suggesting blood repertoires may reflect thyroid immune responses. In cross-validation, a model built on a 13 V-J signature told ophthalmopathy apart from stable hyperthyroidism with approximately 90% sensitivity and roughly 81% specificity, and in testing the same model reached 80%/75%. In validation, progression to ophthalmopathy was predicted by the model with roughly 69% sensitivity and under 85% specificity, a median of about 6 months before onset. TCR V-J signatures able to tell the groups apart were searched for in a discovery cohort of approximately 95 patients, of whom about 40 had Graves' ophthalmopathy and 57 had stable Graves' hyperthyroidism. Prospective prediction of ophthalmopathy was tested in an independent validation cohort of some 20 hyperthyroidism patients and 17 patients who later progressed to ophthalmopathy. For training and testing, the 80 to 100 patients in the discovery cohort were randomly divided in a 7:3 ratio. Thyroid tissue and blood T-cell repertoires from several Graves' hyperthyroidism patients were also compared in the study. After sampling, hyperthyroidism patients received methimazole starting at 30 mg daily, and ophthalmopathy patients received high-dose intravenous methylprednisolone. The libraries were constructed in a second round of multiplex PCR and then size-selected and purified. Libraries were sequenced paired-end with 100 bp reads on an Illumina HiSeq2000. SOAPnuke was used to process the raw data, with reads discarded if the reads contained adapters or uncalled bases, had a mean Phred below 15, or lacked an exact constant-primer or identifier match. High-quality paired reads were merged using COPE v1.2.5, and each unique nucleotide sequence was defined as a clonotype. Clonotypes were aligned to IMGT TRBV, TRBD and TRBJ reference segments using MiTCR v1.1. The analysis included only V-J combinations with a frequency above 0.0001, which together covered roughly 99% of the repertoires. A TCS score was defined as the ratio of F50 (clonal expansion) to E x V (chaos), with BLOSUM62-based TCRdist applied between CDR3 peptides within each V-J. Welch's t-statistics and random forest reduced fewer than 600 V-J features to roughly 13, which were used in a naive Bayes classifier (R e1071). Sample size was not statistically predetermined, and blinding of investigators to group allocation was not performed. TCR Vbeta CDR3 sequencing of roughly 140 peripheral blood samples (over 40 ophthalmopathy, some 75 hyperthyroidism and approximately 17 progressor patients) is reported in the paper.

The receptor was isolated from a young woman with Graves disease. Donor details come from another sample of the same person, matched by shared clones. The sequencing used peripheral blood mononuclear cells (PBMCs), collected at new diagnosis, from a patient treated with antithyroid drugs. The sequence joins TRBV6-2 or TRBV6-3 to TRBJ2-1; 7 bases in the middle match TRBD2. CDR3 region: CASSLSGAQSSYNEQFF. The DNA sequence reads TGTGCCAGCAGTCTAAGCGGGGCCCAGAGCTCCTACAATGAGCAGTTCTTC.